This is a list of T cell receptor beta chains from one sample in a study of regulatory dendritic cells for organ transplantation. The data were produced by immunoSEQ multiplex PCR, yet TCRdb's version contains in-frame clones alone and is incomplete. This table holds approximately 10,000 clones, 65% to 85% found once. The antigens these receptors bind are not known. Sequenced sample: memory CD4+ T cells from blood cultured with dendritic cells. The receptors here all came from a human donor in good health. Both conserved end residues are part of each CDR3. Fields, in order: CDR3 DNA, CDR3 protein, clone size, D gene, V gene, J gene. D genes are given only for firm matches. Clone size, where shown, is once, few, many, or a class for clones that have expanded.

TGTGCCAGCAGCCGCCCTCCCTTAGCGGGAGGGATCAATGAGCAGTTCTTC,CASSRPPLAGGINEQFF,.,TRBD2,TRBV28,TRBJ2-1
TGTGCCAGCAGCCCCACAAGGAATGAGCAGTTCTTC,CASSPTRNEQFF,.,.,TRBV5-4,TRBJ2-1
TGCGCCAGCAGCCTTTCGGGGGGATCCTACGAGCAGTACTTC,CASSLSGGSYEQYF,.,TRBD2,TRBV4-3,TRBJ2-7
TGTGCCAGTAGTATAGGAGTAGCGGGGGACAATGAGCAGTTCTTC,CASSIGVAGDNEQFF,.,TRBD2,TRBV19,TRBJ2-1
TGTGCCAGCAGCGTAGCCCTAGCGGGGAGCACAGATACGCAGTATTTT,CASSVALAGSTDTQYF,.,TRBD2,TRBV9,TRBJ2-3
TGTGCCAGCAGCTTAGTCTTGGGACAGGGAAAGTCGTTTTGGGATGAAAAACTGTTTTTT,CASSLVLGQGKSFWDEKLFF,.,TRBD1,TRBV11-3,TRBJ1-4
TGTGCCAGCAGCGACAGCTCAGGGAATAGGGCCGGGGAGCTGTTTTTT,CASSDSSGNRAGELFF,.,.,TRBV9,TRBJ2-2
TGTGCCAGCACGCACCAAGGCAAGAAGGACTACACCTTC,CASTHQGKKDYTF,.,.,TRBV7-8,TRBJ1-2
TGTGCCAGCAGCTTGAATTGGCGATCCTACAATGAGCAGTTCTTC,CASSLNWRSYNEQFF,.,.,TRBV11-2,TRBJ2-1
TGTGCCACCAGCAGAGATCAAATAACCACTGAAGCTTTCTTT,CATSRDQITTEAFF,.,.,TRBV15,TRBJ1-1
TGTGCCAGCAGTCCCCAAGGGGGGAAGGGCTACACCTTC,CASSPQGGKGYTF,.,.,TRBV6-5,TRBJ1-2
TGTGCCAGCATCCTCGGCGGGGGGGTCGTGAATGAGCAGTTCTTC,CASILGGGVVNEQFF,once,TRBD2,TRBV6-1,TRBJ2-1
TGTGCCACCAGCAGAGATTTCGCAAGCGATGAGCAGTTCTTC,CATSRDFASDEQFF,.,.,TRBV15,TRBJ2-1
TGTGCCAGCAGCTTAGGACATCGCTACGAGCAGTACTTC,CASSLGHRYEQYF,few,.,TRBV7-6,TRBJ2-7
TGTGCCAGCAGGCGGGAGGGGGGACCTGGAAACACCATATATTTT,CASRREGGPGNTIYF,.,.,TRBV27,TRBJ1-3
TGTGCCAGCAGCTTAGGGGACTATTACACCGGGGAGCTGTTTTTT,CASSLGDYYTGELFF,.,TRBD2,TRBV7-3,TRBJ2-2